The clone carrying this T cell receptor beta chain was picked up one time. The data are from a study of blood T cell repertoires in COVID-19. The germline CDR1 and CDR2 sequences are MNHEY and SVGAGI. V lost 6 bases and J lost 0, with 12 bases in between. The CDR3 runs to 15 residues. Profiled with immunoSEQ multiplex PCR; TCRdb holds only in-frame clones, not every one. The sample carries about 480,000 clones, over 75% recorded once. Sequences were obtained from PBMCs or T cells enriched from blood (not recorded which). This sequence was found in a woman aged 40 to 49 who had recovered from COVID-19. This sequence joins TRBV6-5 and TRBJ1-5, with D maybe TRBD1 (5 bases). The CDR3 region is CASRSDRHSNQPQHF. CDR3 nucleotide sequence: TGTGCCAGCAGATCCGACAGACATAGCAATCAGCCCCAGCATTTT.